This paragraph reports one T cell receptor (beta chain). This sample stems from a study of T cell changes during pregnancy in multiple sclerosis. Here immunoSEQ multiplex PCR was the method, and the copy in TCRdb shows in-frame clones only, minus some. Of 52,000 or so clones listed, 90% are singletons. The germline V gene encodes CDR1 SGHVS and CDR2 FQNEAQ. This CDR3 comprises 13 residues. V lost 7 bases and J lost 1, with 10 bases in between. Source: CD4+ T cells from peripheral blood mononuclear cells, taken in the first trimester of pregnancy. The chain uses TRBV7-8 and TRBJ2-5; D is ambiguous. The TCR comes from a female donor with multiple sclerosis, enrolled in a pregnancy study. The DNA of the CDR3 is TGTGCCAGCACCTCCCGCGCCCAAGAGACCCAGTACTTC. Translated: CASTSRAQETQYF.